These 14 T cell receptor beta chains were sequenced from one sample in a study of radiotherapy plus CTLA-4 blockade in lung cancer. Sequencing used immunoSEQ multiplex PCR; TCRdb keeps in-frame clones, though not all of them. The data contain 50,000 to 65,000 clones, about 76% of them seen just once; the ten biggest clones take up 2% to 3%. The starting material was peripheral blood, obtained from a patient treated with radiotherapy plus ipilimumab. All receptors derive from a human donor with non-small cell lung cancer whose response to radiotherapy plus ipilimumab could not be evaluated.

The genes are TRBV29-1 and TRBJ1-1; D possibly corresponds to TRBD1 (6 bases). The CDR3 sequence is 15 residues long. Germline-derived CDR1 and CDR2 are SQVTM and ANQGSEA. Trimming left V 3 bases short and J 4 bases short, with 18 bases between. CDR3: CSVEGLQGGGTEAFF. The DNA of the CDR3 is TGCAGCGTTGAGGGACTACAGGGAGGTGGCACTGAAGCTTTCTTT.

V usage is TRBV9 and J usage is TRBJ1-5; 8 bases are a match to TRBD1. The CDR3 sequence is 15 residues long. Germline V gene data show CDR1 as SGDLS and CDR2 as YYNGEE. J was trimmed by 1 base and V by 3 bases; bases with no gene match: 3. CDR3 sequence: CASSGGQASNQPQHF. Written as DNA, the CDR3 is TGTGCCAGCAGCGGGGGACAGGCAAGCAATCAGCCCCAGCATTTT.

V is TRBV7-8 and J is TRBJ1-2; the D is unclear. V gave up 4 bases and J gave up 4 bases, with 16 bases separating them. Germline assignment: CDR1 SGHVS and CDR2 FQNEAQ. This CDR3 has 15 amino acids. CDR3 bases: TGTGCCAGCAGCTACAGCCGGCAGGCGAGCTATGGCTACACCTTC. Its translation is CASSYSRQASYGYTF.

This clone has more than one count but fewer than ten. This chain uses TRBV7-9 with TRBJ2-5; the match to TRBD1 covers 11 bases. The DNA end lines up better with TRBJ2-7; the J call may be wrong. This CDR3 contains 14 residues. Germline V gene data show CDR1 as SEHNR and CDR2 as FQNEAQ (reference sequence). CDR3 DNA: TGTGCCAGCAGCTCTGGACAGGGGGCGGGCGAGCAGTACTTC. It is translated as CASSSGQGAGEQYF.

The genes are TRBV23-1 and TRBJ2-7, with TRBD1 identical over 7 bases. TRBV23-1 is recorded as an ORF, its role being uncertain. The CDR3 has 17 residues. J lost 4 bases, V lost 6 bases, and 18 bases had no gene match. CDR3 coding DNA: TGCGCCAGCAGCTCAACATTCCGACAGGGACGCTTTTACGAGCAGTACTTC. Its translation: CASSSTFRQGRFYEQYF.

This rearrangement joins TRBV6-1 to TRBJ2-3, with 8 bases matching TRBD1. Germline CDR1 MNHNS, CDR2 SASEGT. The ends lost 4 bases at V and 1 base at J; junction bases unmatched: 4. The CDR3 totals 15 residues. CDR3 nucleotide sequence: TGTGCCAGCAGTGTCAGGGGGCCGGGCACAGATACGCAGTATTTT. This translates into CASSVRGPGTDTQYF.

V and J are TRBV19 and TRBJ2-7; 7 bases map to TRBD1. CDR1 LNHDA and CDR2 SQIVND come from the germline V gene (reference sequence). V lost 5 bases and J lost 2; bases outside the gene matches: 6. This CDR3 spans 14 amino acids. CDR3 sequence reads: CASSYPDRAYEQYF. The CDR3 nucleotides read TGTGCCAGTAGTTACCCCGACAGGGCCTACGAGCAGTACTTC.

The chain has TRBV6-5 and TRBJ2-7; no clear D gene. The germline gives CDR1 MNHEY, CDR2 SVGAGI. The germline V and J ends were trimmed by 4 bases and 2 bases, with 12 bases remaining between them. This CDR3 is 14 amino acids long. The CDR3 here is CASSSPATTYEQYF. The CDR3 DNA reads TGTGCCAGCAGTTCCCCAGCGACGACCTACGAGCAGTACTTC.

The chain carries TRBV6-5 and TRBJ2-7; tentatively, D is TRBD1 (5 bases). Trimming stripped 0 bases from V and 6 bases from J, with 15 bases between. Germline loops: CDR1 MNHEY, CDR2 SVGAGI. The CDR3 has 15 residues. The CDR3 reads CASSYSQGRPGEQYF. The DNA of the CDR3 is TGTGCCAGCAGTTACTCGCAGGGCCGGCCGGGCGAGCAGTACTTC.

This rearrangement joins TRBV28 to TRBJ1-2; no clear D. The CDR3 is 12 residues long. V lost 2 bases and J 3 bases, leaving 4 bases between the germline ends. Germline V gene lookup returns CDR1 MDHEN and CDR2 SYDVKM. CDR3 region: CASSLLYYGYTF. The CDR3 bases are TGTGCCAGCAGTTTACTGTACTATGGCTACACCTTC.

For this clone: Other DNA sequences in the sample encode the same CDR3. The V and J genes are TRBV7-9 and TRBJ2-7; 7 bases are a match to TRBD2. The V gene's germline CDR1 is SEHNR and CDR2 FQNEAQ (reference sequence). V lost 0 bases, J lost 2 bases, and 1 base stayed unmatched. CDR3 length: 14 amino acids. The CDR3 loop reads CASSLAGGTYEQYF. The CDR3 coding sequence is TGTGCCAGCAGCTTAGCGGGGGGGACCTACGAGCAGTACTTC. Full variable domain (outside the CDR3, taken from reference TRBV7-9 and TRBJ2-7): DTGVSQNPRHKITKRGQNVTFRCDPISEHNRLYWYRQTLGQGPEFLTYFQNEAQLEKSRLLSDRFSAERPKGSFSTLEIQRTEQGDSAMYLCASSLAGGTYEQYFGPGTRLTVT.

The chain employs TRBV19 and TRBJ2-1; 9 nucleotides match TRBD1. The CDR3 sequence is 19 residues long. The germline CDR1 and CDR2 sequences are LNHDA and SQIVND (reference sequence). V lost 3 bases and J lost 10; bases outside the gene matches: 22. The CDR3: CASSIISTGGYLASVEQFF. The DNA for the CDR3 is TGTGCCAGTAGTATCATATCCACAGGGGGCTATTTGGCTAGCGTGGAGCAGTTCTTC.

The chain is built from TRBV4-2 and TRBJ1-5, with 8 bases fitting TRBD1. Germline V gives CDR1 LGHNA, CDR2 YNFKEQ. V dropped 5 bases and J dropped 5; count of bases not matched to a gene: 5. The CDR3 runs 14 residues. The CDR3 coding sequence is TGTGCCAGCAGCGACAGGGGAGCCTATCAGCCCCAGCATTTT. It translates to CASSDRGAYQPQHF.

The J gene is TRBJ2-7, the V gene TRBV7-3, with unresolved D. The CDR3 is 13 amino acids. V was shortened by 2 bases and J by 11 bases, with 16 bases between the two germline ends. Germline V gives CDR1 SGHTA, CDR2 FQGTGA. The CDR3 sequence is CASSLDLLTPKYF. CDR3 coding DNA: TGTGCCAGCAGCTTAGATTTACTTACTCCCAAGTACTTC.